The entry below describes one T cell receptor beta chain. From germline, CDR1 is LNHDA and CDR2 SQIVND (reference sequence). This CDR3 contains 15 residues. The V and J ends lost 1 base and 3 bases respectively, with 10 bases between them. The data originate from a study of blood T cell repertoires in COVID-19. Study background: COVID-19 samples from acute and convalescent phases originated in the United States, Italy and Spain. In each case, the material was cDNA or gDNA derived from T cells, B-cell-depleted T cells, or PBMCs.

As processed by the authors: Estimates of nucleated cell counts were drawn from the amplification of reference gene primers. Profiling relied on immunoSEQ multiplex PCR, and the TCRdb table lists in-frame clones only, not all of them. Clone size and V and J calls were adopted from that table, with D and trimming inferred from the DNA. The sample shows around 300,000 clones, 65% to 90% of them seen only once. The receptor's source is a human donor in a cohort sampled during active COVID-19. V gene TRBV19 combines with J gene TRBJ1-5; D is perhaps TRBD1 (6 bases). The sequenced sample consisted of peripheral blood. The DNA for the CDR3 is TGTGCCAGTAGTATAGTAGGGGGTATCAATCAGCCCCAGCATTTT. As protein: CASSIVGGINQPQHF.